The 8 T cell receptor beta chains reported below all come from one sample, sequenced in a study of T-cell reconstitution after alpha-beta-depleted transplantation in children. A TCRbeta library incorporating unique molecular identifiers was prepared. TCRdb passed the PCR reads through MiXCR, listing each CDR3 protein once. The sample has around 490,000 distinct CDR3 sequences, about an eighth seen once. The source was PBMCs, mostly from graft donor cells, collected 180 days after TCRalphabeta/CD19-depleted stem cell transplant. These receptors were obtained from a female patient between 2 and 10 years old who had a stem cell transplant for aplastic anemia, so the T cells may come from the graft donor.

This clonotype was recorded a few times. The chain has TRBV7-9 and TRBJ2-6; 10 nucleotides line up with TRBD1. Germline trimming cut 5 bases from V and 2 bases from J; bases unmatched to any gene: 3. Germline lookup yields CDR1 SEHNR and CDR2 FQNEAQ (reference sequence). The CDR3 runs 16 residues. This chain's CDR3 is CASSRQGAPGANVLTF. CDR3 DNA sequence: TGTGCCAGCAGCCGACAGGGGGCCCCTGGGGCCAACGTCCTGACTTTC.

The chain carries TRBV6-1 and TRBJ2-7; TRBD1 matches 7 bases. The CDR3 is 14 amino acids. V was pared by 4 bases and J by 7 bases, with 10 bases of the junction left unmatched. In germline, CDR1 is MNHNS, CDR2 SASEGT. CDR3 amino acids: CASSVDRVSGEQYF. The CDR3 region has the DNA TGTGCCAGCAGTGTCGACAGGGTCTCGGGGGAGCAGTACTTC.

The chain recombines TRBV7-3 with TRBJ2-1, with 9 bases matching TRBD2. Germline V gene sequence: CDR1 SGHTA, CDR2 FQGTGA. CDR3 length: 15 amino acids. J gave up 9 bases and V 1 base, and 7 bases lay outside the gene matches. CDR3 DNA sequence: TGTGCCAGCAGCTTAAGTCGACTAGCGGATGGTGAGCAGTTCTTC. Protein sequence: CASSLSRLADGEQFF.

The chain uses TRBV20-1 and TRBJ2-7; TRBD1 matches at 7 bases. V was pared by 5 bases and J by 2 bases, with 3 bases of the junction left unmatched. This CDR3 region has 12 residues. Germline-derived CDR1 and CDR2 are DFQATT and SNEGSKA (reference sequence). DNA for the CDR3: TGCAGTGCTCCACAGGGGCCCTACGAGCAGTACGTC. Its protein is CSAPQGPYEQYV.

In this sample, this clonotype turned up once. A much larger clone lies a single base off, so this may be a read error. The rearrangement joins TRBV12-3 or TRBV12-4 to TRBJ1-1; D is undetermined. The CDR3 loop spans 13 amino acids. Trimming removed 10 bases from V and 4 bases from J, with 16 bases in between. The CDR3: CAIFSGIGTEAFF. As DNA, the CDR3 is TGTGCCATCTTTTCGGGAATCGGCACTGAAGCTTTCTTT.

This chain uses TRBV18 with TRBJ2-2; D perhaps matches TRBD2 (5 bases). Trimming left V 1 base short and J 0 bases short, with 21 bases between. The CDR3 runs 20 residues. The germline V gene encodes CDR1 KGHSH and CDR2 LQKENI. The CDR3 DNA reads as TGTGCCAGCTCACCACTTAGGACTGGCCGAGACCTAGCGAACACCGGGGAGCTGTTTTTT. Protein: CASSPLRTGRDLANTGELFF.

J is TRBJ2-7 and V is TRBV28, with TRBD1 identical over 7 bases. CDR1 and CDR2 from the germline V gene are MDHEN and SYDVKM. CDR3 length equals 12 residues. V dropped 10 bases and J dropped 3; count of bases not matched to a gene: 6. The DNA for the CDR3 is TGTGCCACCTCGACAGGGTTCTACGAGCAGTACTTC. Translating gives CATSTGFYEQYF. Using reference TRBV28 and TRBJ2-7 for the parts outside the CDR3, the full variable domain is DVKVTQSSRYLVKRTGEKVFLECVQDMDHENMFWYRQDPGLGLRLIYFSYDVKMKEKGDIPEGYSVSREKKERFSLILESASTNQTSMYLCATSTGFYEQYFGPGTRLTVT.

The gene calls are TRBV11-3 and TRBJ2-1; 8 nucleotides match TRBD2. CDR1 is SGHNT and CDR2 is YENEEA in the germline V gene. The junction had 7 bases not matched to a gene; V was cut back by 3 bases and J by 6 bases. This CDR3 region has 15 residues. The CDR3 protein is CASSLLGLGRNEQFF. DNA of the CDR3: TGTGCCAGCAGCTTGCTGGGACTAGGGCGCAATGAGCAGTTCTTC.